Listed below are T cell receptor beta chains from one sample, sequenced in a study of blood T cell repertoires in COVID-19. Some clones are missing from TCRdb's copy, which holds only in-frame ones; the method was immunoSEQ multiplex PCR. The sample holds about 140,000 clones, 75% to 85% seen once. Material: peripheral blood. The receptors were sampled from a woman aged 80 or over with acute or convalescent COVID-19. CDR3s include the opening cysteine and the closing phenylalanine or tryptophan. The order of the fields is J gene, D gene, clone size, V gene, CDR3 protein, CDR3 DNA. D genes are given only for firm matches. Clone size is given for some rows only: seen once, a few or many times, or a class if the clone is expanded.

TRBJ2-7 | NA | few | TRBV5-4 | CASSRGSGYEQYF | TGTGCCAGCAGCCGCGGGTCGGGCTACGAGCAGTACTTC
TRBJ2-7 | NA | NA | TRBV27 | CASSFTRSSYEQYF | TGTGCCAGCAGTTTTACCCGGAGCTCCTACGAGCAGTACTTC
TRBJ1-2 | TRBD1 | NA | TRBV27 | CASSPMGQGYGYTF | TGTGCCAGCAGTCCGATGGGACAGGGCTATGGCTACACCTTC
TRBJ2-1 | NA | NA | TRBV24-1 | CATSDFLGRRNEQFF | TGTGCCACCAGTGATTTCCTTGGGAGGCGCAATGAGCAGTTCTTC
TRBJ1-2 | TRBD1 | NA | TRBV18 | CASSPSAGGSVDGYTF | TGTGCCAGCTCACCATCGGCAGGGGGCAGTGTGGATGGCTACACCTTC
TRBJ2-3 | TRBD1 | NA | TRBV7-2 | CASSSSPFRGQMYF | TGTGCCAGCAGCTCCTCCCCCTTCAGGGGGCAGATGTATTTT
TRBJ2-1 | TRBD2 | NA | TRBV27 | CASSSLGLAGGQVNEQFF | TGTGCCAGCAGTTCTCTGGGACTAGCGGGGGGGCAGGTCAATGAGCAGTTCTTC
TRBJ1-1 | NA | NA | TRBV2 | CAGKRWAGANTEAFF | TGTGCCGGCAAGCGGTGGGCAGGGGCGAACACTGAAGCTTTCTTT
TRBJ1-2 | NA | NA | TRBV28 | CASFRADYGYTF | TGTGCCAGCTTCAGGGCCGACTATGGCTACACCTTC
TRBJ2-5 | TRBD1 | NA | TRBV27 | CASSPDWTGWQETQYF | TGTGCCAGCAGTCCCGACTGGACAGGGTGGCAAGAGACCCAGTACTTC
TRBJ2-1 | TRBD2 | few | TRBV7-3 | CASSRSTGGRYNEQFF | TGTGCCAGCAGTCGAAGTACGGGGGGGCGATACAATGAGCAGTTCTTC
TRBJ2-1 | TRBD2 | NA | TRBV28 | CASSLQFASGILDEQFF | TGTGCCAGCAGTTTACAATTCGCTAGCGGGATTCTGGATGAGCAGTTCTTC
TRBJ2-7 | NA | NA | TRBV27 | CASSLSGGRVGAYEQYF | TGTGCCAGCAGTTTATCAGGAGGACGGGTCGGAGCCTACGAGCAGTACTTC
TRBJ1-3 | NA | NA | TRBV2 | CASSVTGNTIYF | TGTGCCAGCAGTGTTACAGGAAACACCATATATTTT
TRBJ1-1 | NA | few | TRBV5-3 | CARSFGAGRNGNTEAFF | TGTGCCAGAAGCTTCGGGGCAGGGAGGAATGGGAACACTGAAGCTTTCTTT
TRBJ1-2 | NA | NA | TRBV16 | CASSQSAGGYGYTF | TGTGCCAGCAGCCAATCCGCCGGGGGCTATGGCTACACCTTC
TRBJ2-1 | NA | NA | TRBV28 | CASSPPGATRGNEQFF | TGTGCCAGCAGCCCTCCAGGGGCTACGAGGGGGAATGAGCAGTTCTTC
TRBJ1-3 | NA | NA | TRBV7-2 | CASSLVVAADTIYF | TGTGCCAGCAGCTTAGTGGTTGCGGCGGACACCATATATTTT
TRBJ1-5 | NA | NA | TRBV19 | CASTTRRGEPQHF | TGTGCCAGCACGACCCGACGGGGTGAGCCCCAGCATTTT
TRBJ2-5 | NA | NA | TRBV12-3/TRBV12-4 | CASSIRETQYF | TGTGCCAGCAGTATCAGGGAGACCCAGTACTTC
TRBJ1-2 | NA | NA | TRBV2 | CASSSTGIANYGYTF | TGTGCCAGCAGTTCGACAGGAATAGCTAACTATGGCTACACCTTC
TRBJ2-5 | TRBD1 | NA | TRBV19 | CASSATGVEETQYF | TGTGCCAGTAGTGCAACAGGGGTGGAAGAGACCCAGTACTTC
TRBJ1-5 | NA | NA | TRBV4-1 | CASSRTRVFDVQPQHF | TGCGCCAGCAGCCGGACCAGGGTTTTCGATGTTCAGCCCCAGCATTTT
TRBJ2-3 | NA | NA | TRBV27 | CASSLRFGRWGGPPDTQYF | TGTGCCAGCAGTTTGCGGTTTGGGAGGTGGGGGGGCCCCCCAGATACGCAGTATTTT
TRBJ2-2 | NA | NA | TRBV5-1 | CASSLIRGTTGELFF | TGCGCCAGCAGCTTGATCCGGGGGACCACCGGGGAGCTGTTTTTT
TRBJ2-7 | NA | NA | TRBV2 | CASSEFLGRIHEQYF | TGTGCCAGCAGTGAATTCCTAGGTCGTATCCACGAGCAGTACTTC
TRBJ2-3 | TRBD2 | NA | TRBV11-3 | CASSSGLAGTTDTQYF | TGTGCCAGCAGCTCAGGACTAGCGGGGACCACAGATACGCAGTATTTT
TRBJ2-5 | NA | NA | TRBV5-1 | CASSLALSQGETQYF | TGCGCCAGCAGCTTGGCCCTCTCCCAGGGGGAGACCCAGTACTTC